Below are 25 T cell receptor beta chains sequenced from a single sample in a study of blood T cells in healthy people across ages. Using a J-beta primer mix together with a sample-barcoded 5' primer, a second PCR was run for roughly 7 to 11 cycles. Each CDR3 protein is one row after TCRdb ran MiXCR on the 5' RACE reads. The sample lists about 1,600,000 distinct CDR3 sequences; approximately 42% were seen once. The sequencing input was blood. The receptor source for this set is a young woman in good health.

The rearrangement links TRBV10-3 to TRBJ1-5; the D is unclear. There are 18 residues in the CDR3. Germline V gene sequence: CDR1 ENHRY, CDR2 SYGVKD. V was pared by 0 bases and J by 2 bases, with 17 bases between. CDR3 region: CAISESMGRKKGNQPQHF. CDR3 nucleotide sequence: TGTGCCATCAGTGAGTCGATGGGAAGGAAGAAGGGCAATCAGCCCCAGCATTTT.

This sequence joins TRBV27 and TRBJ2-1; 9 bases fit TRBD2. The germline V gene has CDR1 MNHEY and CDR2 SMNVEV (reference sequence). This CDR3 comprises 15 residues. J was trimmed by 13 bases and V by 4 bases; bases with no gene match: 14. The CDR3 DNA is TGTGCCAGCAGTTCCCTCGGCGGGGGGGAAGAGACCCAGTTCTTC. The encoded protein is CASSSLGGGEETQFF.

A few counts support this clonotype. This chain connects TRBV4-2 to TRBJ2-3; D is possibly TRBD2 (5 bases). Germline loops: CDR1 LGHNA, CDR2 YNFKEQ. Trimming removed 3 bases at V and 4 bases at J, with 14 bases between. The CDR3 is 15 residues long. The CDR3 protein is CASSHGGGRADTQYF. The CDR3 nucleotides are TGTGCCAGCAGCCACGGAGGAGGTAGGGCAGATACGCAGTATTTT.

This clonotype was seen at least ten times. The CDR3 loop reads CSVHTGDEQFF. The CDR3 bases are TGCAGCGTCCATACAGGGGATGAGCAGTTCTTC. The V call is TRBV29-1, the J call TRBJ2-1, with 7 nucleotides matching TRBD1. The CDR3 is 11 amino acids. V lost 6 bases and J lost 8; bases outside the gene matches: 4. Germline CDR1 is SQVTM and CDR2 is ANQGSEA.

This clonotype was recorded a few times. V is TRBV9 and J is TRBJ2-1; D is uncertain. The CDR3 totals 14 residues. In germline, CDR1 is SGDLS, CDR2 YYNGEE. Trimming removed 2 bases at V and 9 bases at J, with 15 bases between. The DNA for the CDR3 is TGTGCCAGCAGCGTCCGAGAAGACAACCGTGAGCAGTTCTTC. As protein: CASSVREDNREQFF.

This clonotype has just one count. The chain links TRBV5-1 to TRBJ1-1; TRBD1 aligns across 10 bases. With 7 bases clipped from V and 1 base from J, the junction kept 7 bases outside the gene matches. CDR1 and CDR2 (germline): SGHRS, YFSETQ. CDR3 length: 15 amino acids. CDR3 loop: CASGPRTGGNTEAFF. In DNA form, the CDR3 reads TGCGCCAGCGGCCCCCGGACAGGGGGGAACACTGAAGCTTTCTTT.

The genes are TRBV27 and TRBJ1-3; D gene unclear. Germline V gene data show CDR1 as MNHEY and CDR2 as SMNVEV (reference sequence). The CDR3 contains 15 residues. V lost 3 bases and J lost 0, with 9 bases in between. CDR3 coding DNA: TGTGCCAGCAGTTTGAGCATACTCTCTGGAAACACCATATATTTT. Translating gives CASSLSILSGNTIYF.

This clonotype came up a few times. The rearrangement joins TRBV20-1 to TRBJ1-5; perhaps TRBD1 as D (5 bases). CDR3 length: 13 amino acids. Trimming stripped 5 bases from V and 5 bases from J, with 13 bases between. Germline V gene lookup returns CDR1 DFQATT and CDR2 SNEGSKA (reference sequence). The CDR3: CSARGGVDQPQHF. In DNA form, the CDR3 reads TGCAGTGCTCGAGGAGGGGTGGATCAGCCCCAGCATTTT.

The chain links TRBV12-3 or TRBV12-4 to TRBJ2-5, with a tentative D call TRBD2 (6 bases). The CDR3 consists of 17 residues. Between the trimmed V and J ends, which lost 5 bases and 2 bases, there was a span of 21 bases. The CDR3: CASSPPWTAREQETQYF. The CDR3 DNA reads as TGTGCCAGCAGTCCCCCATGGACGGCCCGGGAGCAAGAGACCCAGTACTTC.

This clonotype was picked up a small number of times. This chain joins TRBV21-1 and TRBJ2-3; the table's D gene call, TRBD1, was not cross checked with the DNA. TRBV21-1 is shown as a pseudogene. The CDR3 loop spans 16 amino acids. The CDR3 bases are TGTGCCAGCAGCTCCCGACCGGGACAGGGAGTAGATACGCAGTATTTT. Translated, it gives CASSSRPGQGVDTQYF.

The V and J genes are TRBV9 and TRBJ1-4; 8 nucleotides match TRBD1. The CDR3 covers 16 residues. Germline V CDR1 and CDR2: SGDLS, YYNGEE. V dropped 0 bases and J dropped 3; count of bases not matched to a gene: 4. CDR3 in DNA: TGTGCCAGCAGCGTAGACCCCAGGGGGCCTAATGAAAAACTGTTTTTT. Encoded protein: CASSVDPRGPNEKLFF.

The chain joins TRBV6-6 to TRBJ2-7; tentatively, D is TRBD1 (6 bases). From germline, CDR1 is MNHNY and CDR2 SVGAGI (reference sequence). The CDR3 contains 16 residues. V dropped 2 bases and J dropped 2 bases, with 16 bases sitting between them. The CDR3 loop is CASSYGFGQGPYEQYF. The CDR3 coding sequence is TGTGCCAGCAGTTACGGGTTCGGTCAGGGGCCCTACGAGCAGTACTTC.

The chain has TRBV28 and TRBJ2-5, with 7 bases aligning to TRBD2. The CDR3 contains 17 residues. Germline V lookup: CDR1 MDHEN, CDR2 SYDVKM. V shed 2 bases and J 3 bases; nucleotides not matched to a gene: 12. CDR3 coding DNA: TGTGCCAGCAGTTTAGCGGCCTACCTGGCGGGGGAAGAGACCCAGTACTTC. Protein product: CASSLAAYLAGEETQYF.

The chain combines TRBV20-1 with TRBJ2-1; D remains ambiguous. The CDR3 sequence is 13 residues long. Trimming took off 0 bases at V and 10 bases at J, with 13 bases between the two ends. The germline CDR1 and CDR2 sequences are DFQATT and SNEGSKA (reference sequence). The CDR3 region has the DNA TGCAGTGCTAGAGATTCCTCGGTCCCCGAGCAGTTCTTC. Amino acid sequence: CSARDSSVPEQFF.

The V gene is TRBV28, the J gene TRBJ2-3, with TRBD2 matching over 7 bases. There are 15 residues in the CDR3. Germline CDR1 reads MDHEN; CDR2 reads SYDVKM. With 7 bases clipped from V and 3 bases from J, the junction kept 10 bases outside the gene matches. CDR3 in amino acids: CASTKRGGRTDTQYF. DNA of the CDR3: TGTGCCAGCACCAAACGGGGAGGGAGGACAGATACGCAGTATTTT.

The chain joins TRBV12-3 or TRBV12-4 to TRBJ2-6, with a tentative D call TRBD1 (6 bases). V shed 5 bases and J shed 0 bases, with 14 bases lying between them. CDR3 size: 17 residues. For the CDR3, the DNA is TGTGCCAGCAGTAGGGGGACAATGCTCTCTGGGGCCAACGTCCTGACTTTC. Encoded protein: CASSRGTMLSGANVLTF.

The genes are TRBV28 and TRBJ2-1; D is ambiguous. Germline V gene lookup returns CDR1 MDHEN and CDR2 SYDVKM. V lost 5 bases and J lost 4, with 15 bases in between. This CDR3 spans 15 amino acids. The chain's CDR3 is CASSRRVIGYNEQFF. The CDR3 coding sequence is TGTGCCAGCAGTAGGAGAGTAATCGGTTACAATGAGCAGTTCTTC.

This chain joins TRBV12-3 or TRBV12-4 and TRBJ1-2; 7 bases match TRBD1. V trimming: 6 bases; J trimming: 7 bases; junction bases outside the gene matches: 11. CDR3 length: 14 residues. In nucleotides, the CDR3 is TGTGCCAGCAGCCCGGCGGGACAGAGCTCTGGCTACACCTTC. Translation: CASSPAGQSSGYTF.

This clonotype was counted between two and nine times. This sequence joins TRBV7-9 and TRBJ1-1; no clear D. V lost 2 bases and J 7 bases, leaving 8 bases between the germline ends. This CDR3 has 12 residues. Germline CDR1 is SEHNR and CDR2 is FQNEAQ (reference sequence). The CDR3 DNA follows: TGTGCCAGCAGCTTAAAGGAAGTTGAAGCTTTCTTT. This gives the protein CASSLKEVEAFF.

V is TRBV6-5 and J is TRBJ1-2, with TRBD1 as a possible D gene (6 bases). CDR1 and CDR2 from the germline V gene are MNHEY and SVGAGI. The CDR3 runs to 15 residues. Trimming took off 0 bases at V and 7 bases at J, with 15 bases between the two ends. In DNA form, the CDR3 reads TGTGCCAGCAGTTACTCGGGGGGCTCAAGAAGTGGCTACACCTTC. Residues: CASSYSGGSRSGYTF.

The V call is TRBV4-2, the J call TRBJ2-5; D is possibly TRBD2 (6 bases). Trimming shortened V by 1 base and J by 2 bases, and 11 bases separated the two germline ends. This CDR3 comprises 15 residues. Germline assignment: CDR1 LGHNA and CDR2 YNFKEQ. The CDR3 bases are TGTGCCAGCAGCCAAGGGGATAGCGGTCAAGAGACCCAGTACTTC. Protein product: CASSQGDSGQETQYF.

This clonotype has at least ten counts. The chain carries TRBV4-1 and TRBJ2-1, with a weak D call TRBD1 (5 bases). V was clipped by 1 base and J by 9 bases, with 16 bases between them. This CDR3 is 15 amino acids long. Germline values: CDR1 MGHRA, CDR2 YSYEKL. CDR3 loop: CASSQVRSPQGEQFF. Here the CDR3 DNA reads TGCGCCAGCAGCCAAGTAAGGTCCCCTCAGGGTGAGCAGTTCTTC.

This clonotype was recorded only once. Mismatch with germline at one junction end may stem from a read error. V usage is TRBV20-1 and J usage is TRBJ2-3; 12 nucleotides line up with TRBD2. The germline CDR1 and CDR2 sequences are DFQATT and SNEGSKA (reference sequence). The CDR3 consists of 15 residues. CDR3 bases: TGCAGTGCGTACTTACTAGCGGGGGGCACAGATACGCGGTATTTT. Translating gives CSAYLLAGGTDTRYF.

The chain recombines TRBV12-3 or TRBV12-4 with TRBJ2-1, with 9 bases fitting TRBD2. CDR3 length equals 16 residues. Trimming removed 6 bases from V and 10 bases from J; junction bases left unmatched: 16. DNA for the CDR3: TGTGCCAGCAGCGTCAAGGGACTAGCTCTCTACAGCGAGCAGTTCTTC. Encoded protein: CASSVKGLALYSEQFF.

DNA for the CDR3: TGTGCCAGCAGTTATATTAGCGGGGGCCCCTTCAGCACAGATACGCAGTATTTT. The encoded protein is CASSYISGGPFSTDTQYF. The J gene is TRBJ2-3, the V gene TRBV6-5; 9 bases are shared with TRBD2. The germline gives CDR1 MNHEY, CDR2 SVGAGI. The ends lost 3 bases at V and 0 bases at J; junction bases unmatched: 10. The CDR3 has 18 amino acids.